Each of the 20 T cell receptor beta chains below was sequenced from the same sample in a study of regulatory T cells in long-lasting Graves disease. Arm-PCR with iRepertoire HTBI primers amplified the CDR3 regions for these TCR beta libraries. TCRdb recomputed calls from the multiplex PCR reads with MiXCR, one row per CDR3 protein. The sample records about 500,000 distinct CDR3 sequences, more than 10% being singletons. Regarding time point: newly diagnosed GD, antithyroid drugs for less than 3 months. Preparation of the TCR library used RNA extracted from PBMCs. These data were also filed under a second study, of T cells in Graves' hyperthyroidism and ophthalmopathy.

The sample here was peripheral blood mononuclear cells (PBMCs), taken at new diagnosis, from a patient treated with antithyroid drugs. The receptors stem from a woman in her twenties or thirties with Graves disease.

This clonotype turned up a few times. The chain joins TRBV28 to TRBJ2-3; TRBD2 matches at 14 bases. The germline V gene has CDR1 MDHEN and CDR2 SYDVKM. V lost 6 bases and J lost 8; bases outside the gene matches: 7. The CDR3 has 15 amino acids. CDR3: CASSQGLAGVFTQYF. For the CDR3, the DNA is TGTGCCAGCAGCCAGGGACTAGCGGGAGTTTTTACGCAGTATTTT.

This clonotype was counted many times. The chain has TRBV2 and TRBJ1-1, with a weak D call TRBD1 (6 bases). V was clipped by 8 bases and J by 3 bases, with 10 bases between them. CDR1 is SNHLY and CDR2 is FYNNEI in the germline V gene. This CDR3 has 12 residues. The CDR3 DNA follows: TGTGCCAGCCTTGGGGGGCACACTGAAGCTTTCTTT. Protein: CASLGGHTEAFF.

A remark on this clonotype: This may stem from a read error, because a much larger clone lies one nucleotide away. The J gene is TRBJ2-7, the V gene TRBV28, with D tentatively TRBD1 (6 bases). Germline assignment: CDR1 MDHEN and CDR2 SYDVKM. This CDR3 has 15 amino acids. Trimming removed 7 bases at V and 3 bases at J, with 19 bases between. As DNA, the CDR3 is TGTGCCAGCATGGGGGCTAAAGGGAGCAACTACGAGCAGTACTTC. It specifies CASMGAKGSNYEQYF. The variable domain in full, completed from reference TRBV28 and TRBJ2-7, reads DVKVTQSSRYLVKRTGEKVFLECVQDMDHENMFWYRQDPGLGLRLIYFSYDVKMKEKGDIPEGYSVSREKKERFSLILESASTNQTSMYLCASMGAKGSNYEQYFGPGTRLTVT.

In DNA form, the CDR3 reads TGCAGCGTCTGGGACAGGGGGCAGGACTATGGCTACACCTTC. As protein: CSVWDRGQDYGYTF. This chain connects TRBV29-1 to TRBJ1-2; 12 nucleotides match TRBD1. The J segment lost 3 bases and the V segment lost 6 bases, leaving 5 bases of the junction unmatched. CDR1 and CDR2 from the germline V gene are SQVTM and ANQGSEA. The CDR3 loop spans 14 amino acids.

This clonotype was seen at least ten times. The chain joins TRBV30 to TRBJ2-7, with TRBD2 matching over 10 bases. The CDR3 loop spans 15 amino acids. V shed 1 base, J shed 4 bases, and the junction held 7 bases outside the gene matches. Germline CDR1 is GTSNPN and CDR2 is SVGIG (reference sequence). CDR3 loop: CAWSAGLAVMYEQYF. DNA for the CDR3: TGTGCCTGGAGTGCAGGACTAGCGGTTATGTACGAGCAGTACTTC.

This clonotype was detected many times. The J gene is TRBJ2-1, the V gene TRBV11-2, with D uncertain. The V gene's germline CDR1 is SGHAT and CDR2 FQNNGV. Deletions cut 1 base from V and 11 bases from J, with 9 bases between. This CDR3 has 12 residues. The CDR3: CASSLADRQQFF. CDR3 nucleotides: TGTGCCAGCAGCTTAGCGGATAGGCAGCAGTTCTTC.

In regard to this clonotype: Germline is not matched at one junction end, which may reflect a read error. The CDR3 loop reads CASSLDLMNAEAFF. The DNA for the CDR3 is TGTGCCAGCAGTTTGGACCTCATGAACGCTGAAGCTTTCTTT. V is TRBV28 and J is TRBJ1-1; D not resolved. The V gene's germline CDR1 is MDHEN and CDR2 SYDVKM. The CDR3 extends over 14 amino acids.

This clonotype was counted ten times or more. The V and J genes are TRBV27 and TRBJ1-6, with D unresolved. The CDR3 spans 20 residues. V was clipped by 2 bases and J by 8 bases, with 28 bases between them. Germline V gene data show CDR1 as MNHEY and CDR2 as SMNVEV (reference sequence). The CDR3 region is CASSLKGFGVVAFGDSPLHF. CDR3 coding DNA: TGTGCCAGCAGTTTAAAGGGATTCGGGGTTGTGGCGTTCGGAGATTCACCCCTCCACTTT.

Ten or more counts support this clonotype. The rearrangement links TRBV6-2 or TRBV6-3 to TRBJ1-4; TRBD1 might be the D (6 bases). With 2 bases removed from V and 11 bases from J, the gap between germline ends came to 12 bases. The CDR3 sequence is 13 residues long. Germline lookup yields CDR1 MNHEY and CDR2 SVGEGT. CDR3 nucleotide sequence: TGTGCCAGCAGTTACGTCAGGGGCGGGAAACTGTTTTTT. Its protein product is CASSYVRGGKLFF.

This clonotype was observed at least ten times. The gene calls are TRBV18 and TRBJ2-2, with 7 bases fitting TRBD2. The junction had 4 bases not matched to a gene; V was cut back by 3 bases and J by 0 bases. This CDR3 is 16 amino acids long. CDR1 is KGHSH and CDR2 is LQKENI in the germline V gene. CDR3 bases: TGTGCCAGCTCACCGAATCTAGCGGCGAACACCGGGGAGCTGTTTTTT. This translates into CASSPNLAANTGELFF.

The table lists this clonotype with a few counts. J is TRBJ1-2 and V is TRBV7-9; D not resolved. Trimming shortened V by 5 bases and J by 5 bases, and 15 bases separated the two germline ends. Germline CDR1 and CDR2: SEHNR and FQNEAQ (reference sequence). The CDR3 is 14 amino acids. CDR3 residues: CASSPSARSYGYTF. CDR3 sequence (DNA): TGTGCCAGCAGCCCCTCCGCGAGGAGTTATGGCTACACCTTC.

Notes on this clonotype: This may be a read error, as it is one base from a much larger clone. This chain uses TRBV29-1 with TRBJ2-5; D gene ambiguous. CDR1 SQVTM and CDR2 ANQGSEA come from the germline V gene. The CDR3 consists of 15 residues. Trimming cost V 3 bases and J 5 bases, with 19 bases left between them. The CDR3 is CSVEDARKGSETQYF. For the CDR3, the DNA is TGCAGCGTTGAGGATGCGCGCAAGGGCTCGGAGACCCAGTACTTC.

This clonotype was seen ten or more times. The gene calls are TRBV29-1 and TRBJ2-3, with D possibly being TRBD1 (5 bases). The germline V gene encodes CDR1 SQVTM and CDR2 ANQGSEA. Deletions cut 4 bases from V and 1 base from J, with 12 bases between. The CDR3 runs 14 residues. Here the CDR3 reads CSVAGHSGTDTQYF. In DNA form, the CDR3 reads TGCAGCGTTGCTGGACATTCAGGCACAGATACGCAGTATTTT.

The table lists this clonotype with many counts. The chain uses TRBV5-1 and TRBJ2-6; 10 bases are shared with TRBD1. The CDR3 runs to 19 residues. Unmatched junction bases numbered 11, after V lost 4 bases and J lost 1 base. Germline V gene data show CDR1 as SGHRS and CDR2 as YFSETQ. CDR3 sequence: CASSRTRTGGLSGANVLTF. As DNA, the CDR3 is TGCGCCAGCAGCCGAACGAGGACAGGGGGATTATCTGGGGCCAACGTCCTGACTTTC. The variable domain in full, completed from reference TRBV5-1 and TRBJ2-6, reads KAGVTQTPRYLIKTRGQQVTLSCSPISGHRSVSWYQQTPGQGLQFLFEYFSETQRNKGNFPGRFSGRQFSNSRSEMNVSTLELGDSALYLCASSRTRTGGLSGANVLTFGAGSRLTVL.

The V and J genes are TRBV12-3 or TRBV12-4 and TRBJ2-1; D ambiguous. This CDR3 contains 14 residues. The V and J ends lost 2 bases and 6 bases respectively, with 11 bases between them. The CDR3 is CASSLRLQSNEQFF. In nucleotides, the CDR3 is TGTGCCAGCAGTTTAAGGCTGCAGTCCAATGAGCAGTTCTTC.

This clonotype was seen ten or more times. CDR3 coding DNA: TGTGCCATCAGTCTAGCGGAGGATCGAATCGCCGGGGAGCTGTTTTTT. Amino acids: CAISLAEDRIAGELFF. The gene calls are TRBV10-3 and TRBJ2-2; 7 bases line up with TRBD2. Per the germline V gene, CDR1 is ENHRY and CDR2 is SYGVKD. Germline trimming cut 5 bases from V and 6 bases from J; bases unmatched to any gene: 12. The CDR3 consists of 16 residues.

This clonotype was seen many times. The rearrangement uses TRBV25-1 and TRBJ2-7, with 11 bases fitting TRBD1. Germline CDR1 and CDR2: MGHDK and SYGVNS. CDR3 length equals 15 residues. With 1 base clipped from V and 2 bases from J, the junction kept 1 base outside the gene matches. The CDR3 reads CASSEWGQGAYEQYF. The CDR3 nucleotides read TGTGCCAGCAGTGAATGGGGACAGGGGGCCTACGAGCAGTACTTC.

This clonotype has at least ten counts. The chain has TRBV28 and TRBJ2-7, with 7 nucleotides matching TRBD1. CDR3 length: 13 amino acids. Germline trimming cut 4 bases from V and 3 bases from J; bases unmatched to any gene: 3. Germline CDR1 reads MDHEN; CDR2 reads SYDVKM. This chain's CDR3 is CASSSTGNYEQYF. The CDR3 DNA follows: TGTGCCAGCAGTTCGACAGGGAACTACGAGCAGTACTTC.

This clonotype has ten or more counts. For the CDR3, the DNA is TGTGCCAGCAGCTTAGCGGCTAGCTCCTACAATGAGCAGTTCTTC. Encoded protein: CASSLAASSYNEQFF. V and J are TRBV7-8 and TRBJ2-1, with D unclear. The CDR3 has 15 amino acids. Germline V CDR1 and CDR2: SGHVS, FQNEAQ. Deletions cut 0 bases from V and 0 bases from J, with 6 bases between.

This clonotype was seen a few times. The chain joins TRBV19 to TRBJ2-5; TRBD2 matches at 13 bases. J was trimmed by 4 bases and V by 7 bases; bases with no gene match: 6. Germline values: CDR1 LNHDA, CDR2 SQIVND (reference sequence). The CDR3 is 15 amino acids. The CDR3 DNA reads TGTGCCAGTACCCGGACTAGCGGGAGAGGAGAGACCCAGTACTTC. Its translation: CASTRTSGRGETQYF.